This T cell receptor (beta chain) was sequenced in a study of blood T cell repertoires in COVID-19. Study at large: Sources were T cells, B-cell-depleted T cells, or PBMCs; the material itself was cDNA or gDNA.

J lost 6 bases, V lost 2 bases, and 8 bases had no gene match. Germline V gene lookup returns CDR1 MGHDK and CDR2 SYGVNS. This CDR3 spans 15 amino acids. Methods used by the authors: Counts of nucleated cells, estimated from reference gene primer amplification, were obtained. This table comes from immunoSEQ multiplex PCR, and its TCRdb copy is limited to in-frame clones, with some not included. V, J and clone size are taken as reported in that table, and D and trimming were inferred from the DNA itself. The table records under 550,000 clones, around 90% of them present only once. The TCR sequence derives from a man aged 18 to 30 with COVID-19, enrolled during active disease. The sequenced material came from peripheral blood. V gene TRBV25-1 combines with J gene TRBJ1-2; 8 bases are a match to TRBD1. CDR3 loop: CASSEQSTGVNGYTF. The CDR3 DNA reads TGTGCCAGCAGTGAACAATCGACAGGGGTCAATGGCTACACCTTC.